This paragraph covers one T cell receptor (beta chain) sequence. The data were taken from a study of shared T cell receptors in the human thymus. The V gene's germline CDR1 is SGHDN and CDR2 FVKESK. The CDR3 is 12 amino acids. V was trimmed by 1 base and J by 8 bases, leaving 8 bases between them. Sequencing used immunoSEQ multiplex PCR; TCRdb keeps in-frame clones, though not all of them. The repertoire holds more than 550,000 clones, with over 75% as singletons. The same sample was also studied in work on human thymus T cells. That publication notes: Donors consisted of healthy Finnish infants (having corrective surgery for congenital heart defects). Resections from corrective heart surgery supplied the thymus tissue.

This clonotype was obtained from a girl under three years old with a congenital heart defect. The V gene is TRBV14, the J gene TRBJ1-1; possible D gene TRBD1, 5 bases. Sequences were obtained from thymocytes. The DNA of the CDR3 is TGTGCCAGCAGCCAAGGCCAGGGAGAAGCTTTCTTT. Its translation is CASSQGQGEAFF.